What follows are 20 T cell receptor beta chains derived from one specimen sequenced in a study of cytomegalovirus exposure and HLA in healthy donors. Researchers ran the PCR with 60 Vbeta and 13 Jbeta primers. TCRdb's table, derived via immunoSEQ multiplex PCR, lists solely in-frame clones and lacks some. The repertoire holds about 170,000 clones, with 60% to 85% as singletons. The sequenced material came from PBMCs. These TCRs come from a female donor in good health and CMV-seronegative.

V and J are TRBV23-1 and TRBJ2-7, with TRBD2 matching over 8 bases. TRBV23-1 is given ORF status, its function remaining uncertain. CDR3 length equals 16 residues. The V gene end was trimmed by 8 bases and the J gene end by 6 bases; junction bases not matched to a gene: 18. The CDR3 nucleotides read TGCGCCAGCCGATTTAGCGGGACCCGCGCCTTGGGCGAGCAGTACTTC. This sequence encodes CASRFSGTRALGEQYF.

The J gene is TRBJ2-7, the V gene TRBV30; 13 nucleotides align to TRBD2. This CDR3 contains 15 residues. CDR1 GTSNPN and CDR2 SVGIG come from the germline V gene (reference sequence). Unmatched junction bases numbered 9, after V lost 3 bases and J lost 7 bases. As DNA, the CDR3 is TGTGCCTGGAGCGCTGGACTAGCGGGAGTTGGTGAGCAGTACTTC. Its protein is CAWSAGLAGVGEQYF. The full variable domain, completed using reference TRBV30 and TRBJ2-7, is SQTIHQWPATLVQPVGSPLSLECTVEGTSNPNLYWYRQAAGRGLQLLFYSVGIGQISSEVPQNLSASRPQDRQFILSSKKLLLSDSGFYLCAWSAGLAGVGEQYFGPGTRLTVT.

The V call is TRBV15, the J call TRBJ1-3; the D is unclear. Looked up from germline, CDR1 is LNHNV and CDR2 is YYDKDF (reference sequence). This CDR3 comprises 16 residues. Trimming removed 1 base from V and 0 bases from J, with 10 bases in between. For the CDR3, the DNA is TGTGCCACCAGCAGAGGAGCGGGCAGCTCTGGAAACACCATATATTTT. Its protein product is CATSRGAGSSGNTIYF. The full variable domain, in which reference TRBV15 and TRBJ1-3 provide the parts outside the CDR3, is DAMVIQNPRYQVTQFGKPVTLSCSQTLNHNVMYWYQQKSSQAPKLLFHYYDKDFNNEADTPDNFQSRRPNTSFCFLDIRSPGLGDTAMYLCATSRGAGSSGNTIYFGEGSWLTVV.

The chain has TRBV5-4 and TRBJ2-5; 7 nucleotides match TRBD1. The CDR3 extends over 16 amino acids. V dropped 1 base and J dropped 1; count of bases not matched to a gene: 7. Germline loops: CDR1 SGHNT, CDR2 YYREEE (reference sequence). The CDR3 reads CASSLFPGTVQETQYF. CDR3 coding DNA: TGTGCCAGCAGCTTGTTCCCAGGGACAGTCCAAGAGACCCAGTACTTC.

The rearrangement joins TRBV9 to TRBJ1-6, with a possible D match to TRBD1 (6 bases). Germline V lookup: CDR1 SGDLS, CDR2 YYNGEE. With 4 bases removed from V and 5 bases from J, the gap between germline ends came to 13 bases. The CDR3 is 15 residues long. CDR3 nucleotide sequence: TGTGCCAGCAGCTCACGGACAGCAGATAATTCACCCCTCCACTTT. Its translation is CASSSRTADNSPLHF.

CDR3: CASSWTANTEAFF. As DNA, the CDR3 is TGCGCCAGCAGTTGGACAGCCAACACTGAAGCTTTCTTT. This chain links TRBV5-1 with TRBJ1-1; weak D call: TRBD1 (6 bases). This CDR3 comprises 13 residues. Germline values: CDR1 SGHRS, CDR2 YFSETQ. Between the trimmed V and J ends, which lost 5 bases and 2 bases, there was a span of 10 bases. The full variable domain, rest sourced from reference TRBV5-1 and TRBJ1-1, is KAGVTQTPRYLIKTRGQQVTLSCSPISGHRSVSWYQQTPGQGLQFLFEYFSETQRNKGNFPGRFSGRQFSNSRSEMNVSTLELGDSALYLCASSWTANTEAFFGQGTRLTVV.

V and J are TRBV30 and TRBJ2-2, with D possibly matching TRBD2 (6 bases). V was clipped by 2 bases and J by 8 bases, with 9 bases between them. The CDR3 extends over 12 amino acids. The germline CDR1 and CDR2 sequences are GTSNPN and SVGIG (reference sequence). The CDR3 sequence: CAWSPRGGELFF. In nucleotides, the CDR3 is TGTGCCTGGAGTCCTCGGGGGGGGGAGCTGTTTTTT.

The CDR3 region has the DNA TGTGCCAGCTCACCAGGGACAGGGGGCTCCTACGAGCAGTACTTC. Translating gives CASSPGTGGSYEQYF. The chain has TRBV18 and TRBJ2-7; 11 bases match TRBD1. From germline, CDR1 is KGHSH and CDR2 LQKENI. V lost 2 bases to trimming and J lost 0 bases; unmatched junction nucleotides: 0. The CDR3 has 15 residues.

V and J are TRBV10-3 and TRBJ2-3, with TRBD2 matching over 14 bases. There are 19 residues in the CDR3. Germline CDR1 is ENHRY and CDR2 is SYGVKD. V shed 10 bases, J shed 4 bases, and the junction held 19 bases outside the gene matches. As DNA, the CDR3 is TGTGCCACGTTATCCACGACTAGCGGGGGGGCCGGGAAGGCAGATACGCAGTATTTT. This codes for CATLSTTSGGAGKADTQYF.

The J gene is TRBJ2-3, the V gene TRBV30, with 9 positions matching TRBD1. Unmatched junction bases numbered 12, after V lost 6 bases and J lost 5 bases. The germline CDR1 and CDR2 sequences are GTSNPN and SVGIG (reference sequence). CDR3 length: 15 amino acids. The CDR3 sequence is CACPLPGQGVDTQYF. The CDR3 region has the DNA TGTGCCTGCCCTCTCCCGGGACAGGGTGTAGATACGCAGTATTTT.

The chain employs TRBV5-1 and TRBJ1-1, with 7 bases matching TRBD1. Germline CDR1 SGHRS, CDR2 YFSETQ. The CDR3 has 14 residues. Trimming cost V 3 bases and J 5 bases; bases outside gene matches: 7. The CDR3 protein is CASSYDREVTEAFF. The CDR3 DNA reads TGCGCCAGCAGCTACGACAGGGAGGTAACTGAAGCTTTCTTT.

The chain joins TRBV27 to TRBJ1-1; D gene ambiguous. CDR1 and CDR2 from the germline V gene are MNHEY and SMNVEV (reference sequence). CDR3 length: 13 amino acids. V was pared by 5 bases and J by 3 bases, with 10 bases between. The CDR3 loop reads CASSRTYHTEAFF. Here the CDR3 DNA reads TGTGCCAGCAGTCGTACATACCACACTGAAGCTTTCTTT.

This clone showed up just a few times. The V and J genes are TRBV6-5 and TRBJ1-3, with 8 bases aligning to TRBD1. There are 14 residues in the CDR3. The junction had 6 bases not matched to a gene; V was cut back by 6 bases and J by 5 bases. The germline V gene encodes CDR1 MNHEY and CDR2 SVGAGI. The CDR3 DNA reads as TGTGCCAGCAGAAGGACAGGGATCAGAAACACCATATATTTT. Residues: CASRRTGIRNTIYF.

The CDR3: CASSLGPTSVTYEQYF. Here the CDR3 DNA reads TGCGCCAGCAGCTTGGGGCCAACTAGCGTAACCTACGAGCAGTACTTC. This rearrangement joins TRBV5-1 to TRBJ2-7; 7 bases match TRBD2. This CDR3 has 16 residues. Germline-derived CDR1 and CDR2 are SGHRS and YFSETQ. V shed 0 bases, J shed 2 bases, and the junction held 8 bases outside the gene matches.

The chain uses TRBV5-6 and TRBJ2-4; D remains ambiguous. Germline CDR1 is SGHDT and CDR2 is YYEEEE. This CDR3 is built from 14 residues. V gave up 1 base and J gave up 1 base, with 6 bases separating them. DNA of the CDR3: TGTGCCAGCAGCTTGCAAGCCGCCAAAAACATTCAGTACTTC. As protein: CASSLQAAKNIQYF.

The gene calls are TRBV5-1 and TRBJ2-5, with D unclear. CDR3 length: 14 residues. CDR1 SGHRS and CDR2 YFSETQ come from the germline V gene. V was pared by 0 bases and J by 9 bases, with 15 bases between. The DNA for the CDR3 is TGCGCCAGCAGCTTGGGAGATGCATCTAGTTCCCAGTACTTC. Protein product: CASSLGDASSSQYF.

V usage is TRBV18 and J usage is TRBJ1-3, with D unclear. Trimming left V 3 bases short and J 4 bases short, with 10 bases between. Germline V gene lookup returns CDR1 KGHSH and CDR2 LQKENI. The CDR3 spans 14 residues. CDR3 residues: CASSPQAQGNTIYF. The CDR3 bases are TGTGCCAGCTCACCCCAGGCACAGGGAAACACCATATATTTT. Together with reference TRBV18 and TRBJ1-3, the CDR3 gives the full variable domain: NAGVMQNPRHLVRRRGQEARLRCSPMKGHSHVYWYRQLPEEGLKFMVYLQKENIIDESGMPKERFSAEFPKEGPSILRIQQVVRGDSAAYFCASSPQAQGNTIYFGEGSWLTVV.

This clone showed up just once. The V gene is TRBV28, the J gene TRBJ1-2; D is undetermined. Trimming stripped 5 bases from V and 5 bases from J, with 3 bases between. The CDR3 sequence is 10 residues long. Germline lookup yields CDR1 MDHEN and CDR2 SYDVKM. The CDR3 sequence is CASSQYGYTF. CDR3 sequence (DNA): TGTGCCAGCAGTCAATATGGCTACACCTTC.

This chain joins TRBV7-9 and TRBJ2-7; TRBD2 agrees at 7 bases. Losses at the gene ends were 1 base for V and 3 bases for J; bases not matched to a gene: 3. This CDR3 is built from 14 residues. CDR1 is SEHNR, CDR2 FQNEAQ, per germline (reference sequence). DNA of the CDR3: TGTGCCAGCAGCTTAGGACTAGCCGACTACGAGCAGTACTTC. As protein: CASSLGLADYEQYF.

The rearrangement joins TRBV2 to TRBJ2-2; possible D gene TRBD2, 6 bases. The CDR3 loop spans 13 amino acids. V lost 7 bases and J lost 10, with 16 bases in between. Per germline, CDR1 SNHLY and CDR2 FYNNEI. Here the CDR3 reads CASTILGGPELFF. The CDR3 DNA sequence: TGTGCCAGCACCATCCTAGGAGGGCCGGAGCTGTTTTTT.